These 14 T cell receptor beta chains share one sample of origin, sequenced in a study of blood T cell repertoires in COVID-19. Sequencing was performed with immunoSEQ multiplex PCR; in TCRdb, only in-frame clones are kept and a portion is missing. The profile shows about 240,000 clones, around 88% of them singletons. Sequencing was done on a sample of PBMCs or T cells enriched from blood (not recorded which). Every receptor here comes from a woman in her thirties or forties with acute COVID-19.

This chain joins TRBV10-3 and TRBJ2-1, with 9 nucleotides matching TRBD2. The germline gives CDR1 ENHRY, CDR2 SYGVKD. V trimming: 2 bases; J trimming: 4 bases; junction bases outside the gene matches: 6. The CDR3 has 16 amino acids. The CDR3 spells CAISERGLAKYNEQFF. In nucleotides, the CDR3 is TGTGCCATCAGTGAGCGGGGACTAGCCAAATACAATGAGCAGTTCTTC.

This clone showed up just a few times. The chain uses TRBV6-5 and TRBJ1-2, with D unresolved. Trimming took off 3 bases at V and 0 bases at J, with 11 bases between the two ends. The germline V gene has CDR1 MNHEY and CDR2 SVGAGI. The CDR3 is made up of 15 amino acids. The CDR3 DNA reads as TGTGCCAGCAGTTATTCCGGGGTACCTAACTATGGCTACACCTTC. Its protein is CASSYSGVPNYGYTF.

Here the CDR3 reads CASSVASRETQYF. The DNA for the CDR3 is TGTGCCAGCAGTGTGGCTAGCAGGGAGACCCAGTACTTC. The rearrangement uses TRBV2 and TRBJ2-5, with TRBD2 as a possible D gene (5 bases). The CDR3 totals 13 residues. Germline V gene sequence: CDR1 SNHLY, CDR2 FYNNEI. V lost 4 bases to trimming and J lost 5 bases, with 11 bases between them.

The V gene is TRBV7-9, the J gene TRBJ2-1; 11 bases are shared with TRBD2. The germline CDR1 and CDR2 sequences are SEHNR and FQNEAQ (reference sequence). The CDR3 spans 18 residues. V lost 5 bases, J lost 0 bases, and 9 bases stayed unmatched. DNA of the CDR3: TGTGCCAGCAGCGTTCTAGCGGGAGGCCGAAGCTCCTACAATGAGCAGTTCTTC. This codes for CASSVLAGGRSSYNEQFF.

The count of this clone is one. The chain combines TRBV18 with TRBJ1-1; TRBD1 agrees at 9 bases. The germline gives CDR1 KGHSH, CDR2 LQKENI. The V and J ends lost 3 bases and 4 bases, in that order; junction bases with no gene match: 9. The CDR3 runs to 16 residues. The CDR3 region has the DNA TGTGCCAGCTCACCTAACAGGGGGCGCGGGTCCACTGAAGCTTTCTTT. The encoded protein is CASSPNRGRGSTEAFF.

The chain recombines TRBV9 with TRBJ1-2; 9 bases match TRBD1. The CDR3 sequence is 16 residues long. CDR1 and CDR2 from the germline V gene are SGDLS and YYNGEE. The J segment lost 7 bases and the V segment lost 0 bases, leaving 10 bases of the junction unmatched. The CDR3 is CASSVVPGTGMSGYTF. For the CDR3, the DNA is TGTGCCAGCAGCGTAGTTCCCGGGACAGGGATGAGTGGCTACACCTTC. The full variable domain, in which reference TRBV9 and TRBJ1-2 provide the parts outside the CDR3, is DSGVTQTPKHLITATGQRVTLRCSPRSGDLSVYWYQQSLDQGLQFLIQYYNGEERAKGNILERFSAQQFPDLHSELNLSSLELGDSALYFCASSVVPGTGMSGYTFGSGTRLTVV.

V and J are TRBV20-1 and TRBJ2-7; 11 positions match TRBD2. Germline CDR1 and CDR2: DFQATT and SNEGSKA (reference sequence). CDR3 length: 15 amino acids. V gave up 3 bases and J gave up 0 bases; unmatched junction bases: 4. CDR3 bases: TGCAGTGCTAGTCTGGGACTAGCGGACTCCTACGAGCAGTACTTC. Protein: CSASLGLADSYEQYF.

The chain recombines TRBV27 with TRBJ2-1, with D possibly being TRBD2 (6 bases). The V end lost 6 bases, the J end lost 9 bases, and 12 bases lay between the germline ends. The CDR3 has 12 residues. CDR1 and CDR2 (germline): MNHEY, SMNVEV (reference sequence). The CDR3 nucleotides read TGTGCCAGCAGAGGACCGGGACTTGAGCAGTTCTTC. Amino acids: CASRGPGLEQFF.

This clone turned up a few times. The chain has TRBV5-8 and TRBJ2-7; D might be TRBD2 (6 bases). The CDR3 is 14 residues long. Trimming took 1 base from V and 3 from J, leaving 11 bases between them. CDR1 and CDR2 (germline): SGHTS, YDEGEE. CDR3 sequence reads: CASSLFAGSYEQYF. As DNA, the CDR3 is TGTGCCAGCAGCTTGTTCGCGGGAAGCTACGAGCAGTACTTC.

This clone was recorded once. The chain is built from TRBV10-3 and TRBJ1-2, with 8 bases matching TRBD1. Germline V CDR1 and CDR2: ENHRY, SYGVKD. V shed 6 bases, J shed 4 bases, and the junction held 7 bases outside the gene matches. The length of the CDR3 is 14 residues. CDR3 protein: CAIRATGESYGYTF. CDR3 DNA: TGTGCCATCAGAGCGACAGGGGAAAGCTATGGCTACACCTTC.

The chain recombines TRBV6-1 with TRBJ1-4; D call uncertain. The germline V and J ends were trimmed by 2 bases and 4 bases, with 11 bases remaining between them. Germline CDR1 MNHNS, CDR2 SASEGT. The CDR3 loop spans 15 amino acids. CDR3 sequence: CASSEIWTLNEKLFF. CDR3 coding DNA: TGTGCCAGCAGTGAAATCTGGACTCTTAATGAAAAACTGTTTTTT.

This chain uses TRBV9 with TRBJ2-1, with a weak D call TRBD2 (5 bases). Trimming removed 0 bases from V and 7 bases from J, with 11 bases in between. The CDR3 spans 14 residues. Germline CDR1 is SGDLS and CDR2 is YYNGEE. The CDR3 here is CASSVVVGGNEQFF. In DNA, the CDR3 is TGTGCCAGCAGCGTAGTTGTCGGAGGTAATGAGCAGTTCTTC.

The chain uses TRBV24-1 and TRBJ1-2, with D possibly TRBD1 on 5 matching bases. The ends were cut back, 4 bases at V and 4 bases at J, with 9 bases in the middle. Germline V gives CDR1 KGHDR, CDR2 SFDVKD. The CDR3 has 13 amino acids. DNA of the CDR3: TGTGCCACCAGTGAATCGACAGTCTATGGCTACACCTTC. It translates to CATSESTVYGYTF.

J is TRBJ1-1 and V is TRBV12-3 or TRBV12-4; D not certain. With 7 bases removed from V and 11 bases from J, the gap between germline ends came to 11 bases. The CDR3 is 10 residues long. DNA for the CDR3: TGTGCCAGCACCCCGGAGTCGGCTTTCTTT. Translated: CASTPESAFF.